Below, one T cell receptor (beta chain) is given with its context. An end of the junction differs from the germline gene, which may be a read error. It was with random hexamers that about 0.45 to 1 ug RNA was reverse transcribed. TCRdb re-called the immunoSEQ multiplex PCR reads through MiXCR, storing one row per CDR3 protein. Of 160,000 or so distinct CDR3 sequences in the sample, 85% to 95% were seen once. The data were taken from a study of CD8 T cells in Susac syndrome. CDR3 length equals 14 residues. Germline values: CDR1 SGHVS, CDR2 FNYEAQ. The V call is TRBV7-6, the J call TRBJ1-1, with 9 positions matching TRBD1. This receptor was identified in a human donor with multiple sclerosis. The sequencing input was CD8+ T cells from PBMCs. DNA for the CDR3: TGTGCCAGCAGCATAGCTGACAGGGGGACTGAAGCTTTCTTT. Protein: CASSIADRGTEAFF.